This TCR beta chain was profiled in a study of control samples from healthy donors and cancer patients (dated by TCRdb to 2020 to 2021). Library construction relied on the immunoSEQ multiplex PCR assay. Imported from immuneACCESS, the table was reduced by TCRdb to in-frame sequences with V and J called. These copies leave out some clones; in studies compared against another copy, an unresolved V gene accounts for under half, and the cause of the remainder is not known. The sample contains tens of thousands of clones, almost 96% of them found a single time. In total, the top ten clones hold around 2% of the sample. The CDR3 covers 15 residues, taking in both the cysteine and the phenylalanine. Only the CDR3 DNA stays, 45 bases, in frame from base 1. In the germline V gene, CDR1 corresponds to MDHEN and CDR2 to SYDVKM. Trimming leaves V shorter by 5 bases and J shorter by 5 bases, with the junction holding 8 bases beyond the gene matches.

Remarks on this clone: No antigen is known for it. No much larger clone exists at a distance of one base, and base qualities are not known.

This receptor was identified in a woman in her twenties or thirties in good health. The sequencing input was blood. The sequence links TRBV28 to TRBJ1-2, and 10 junction bases match TRBD1. Here the CDR3 is given as CASSPWDRGYYGYTF. The sequenced DNA: TGTGCCAGCAGTCCCTGGGACAGGGGATATTATGGCTACACCTTC.